Listed below are T cell receptor beta chains from one sample, sequenced in a study of CD8+ T cells in alopecia areata. The method was immunoSEQ multiplex PCR; TCRdb's version includes in-frame clones alone and lacks a portion of them. The table includes over 80,000 clones, roughly two fifths detected once. Sample: CD8+ T cells sorted from blood, taken at week 24, from a patient treated with tofacitinib. The receptors were gathered from a human donor with alopecia areata. CDR3s include the opening cysteine and the closing phenylalanine or tryptophan.

j_gene	v_gene	CDR3aa
TRBJ2-1	TRBV15	CATSRAGAEQFF
TRBJ1-2	TRBV6-6	CASTQGPANYGYTF
TRBJ2-2	TRBV5-1	CASLAGGTGELFF
TRBJ2-7	TRBV6-5	CASASGQGLWEQYF
TRBJ2-5	TRBV7-8	CASSLVQGQETQYF
TRBJ2-3	TRBV9	CASSVATTSGSTDTQYF
TRBJ1-1	TRBV9	CASSEGTGTGWTEAFF
TRBJ2-1	TRBV7-3	CASSLKPGLAATEQFF
TRBJ2-7	TRBV27	CASSLSGGYEQYF
TRBJ2-7	TRBV7-9	CASSLAGAIYEQYF
TRBJ2-7	TRBV2	CASSAGFTYEQYF
TRBJ2-7	TRBV2	CASSESGTSGRAVNPYEQYF
TRBJ2-7	TRBV28	CASSTKGTGGHYEQYF
TRBJ2-7	TRBV9	CASGVGYGNYEQYF
TRBJ2-5	TRBV9	CASSARGGQETQYF
TRBJ1-2	TRBV9	CASSEGTGTNYGYTF
TRBJ1-1	TRBV5-6	CASSFMAGEGTEAFF
TRBJ2-1	TRBV7-2	CASSLLWGSNSISGNEQFF
TRBJ1-1	TRBV5-6	CASSLANRGIRTEAFF
TRBJ2-5	TRBV7-9	CASSLDFQETQYF
TRBJ1-5	TRBV5-8	CASSLGTGGEPQHF
TRBJ1-1	TRBV30	CAWSATGYTEAFF
TRBJ2-4	TRBV18	CASSPQDGPDIQYF
TRBJ1-1	TRBV7-9	CASSPPTAFF
TRBJ1-4	TRBV7-9	CASSTLTGDNEKLFF
TRBJ2-5	TRBV19	CASSIDGYAGQGETQYF
TRBJ2-7	TRBV23-1	CASSQEGEGISYEQYF
TRBJ2-1	TRBV6-1	CASSGSGLAGVPYNEQFF
TRBJ1-4	TRBV7-2	CASSRGQQELFF
TRBJ2-2	TRBV7-9	CASSRTDNTGELFF
TRBJ2-7	TRBV4-1	CASSLRPGTGVYEQYF
TRBJ2-3	TRBV6-4	CASSRDFASTDTQYF
TRBJ1-5	TRBV2	CASRKGQGANQPQHF
TRBJ2-1	TRBV9	CASSVGGLAGDEQFF
TRBJ1-1	TRBV7-6	CASSLGVTEAFF
TRBJ2-3	TRBV9	CASSVDVRGLAGGDTQYF
TRBJ2-7	TRBV29-1	CSVVLRTSGDEQYF
TRBJ2-1	TRBV15	CATSQERTSGRGHNEQFF
TRBJ2-1	TRBV27	CASSLGRSEQFF
TRBJ2-7	TRBV4-3	CASSQVSGGGEQYF
TRBJ1-2	TRBV13	CASSLGIDGGYTF
TRBJ2-2	TRBV4-1	CASSPRDSPTGELFF
TRBJ2-1	TRBV4-1	CASMRTGINNEQFF
TRBJ2-7	TRBV6-5	CASSYSDRVIPYEQYF
TRBJ2-1	TRBV6-6	CASSYSLEGVNEQFF
TRBJ1-5	TRBV4-1	CASSQDTGRGEPQHF
TRBJ1-1	TRBV4-1	CASRTQGAATEAFF
TRBJ1-2	TRBV28	CASSPQGALTYGYTF
TRBJ1-2	TRBV27	CASSPMALDRVDYGYTF
TRBJ2-4	TRBV29-1	CSAPIRGDIQYF
TRBJ2-3	TRBV29-1	CSVDTDTQYF
TRBJ2-7	TRBV11-2	CASSLGVGEEAYEQYF
TRBJ1-1	TRBV19	CASSRVTGGTEAFF
TRBJ2-7	TRBV5-1	CASSLAGQGNHEQYF
TRBJ2-7	TRBV4-2	CASSQDVGGQGSHEQYF
TRBJ2-7	TRBV4-1	CASSHPGAYEQYF
TRBJ2-2	TRBV29-1	CSAVQGTGELFF
TRBJ2-3	TRBV7-9	CASSQLAGASTDTQYF
TRBJ1-1	TRBV10-2	CASSMNTEAFF
TRBJ2-7	TRBV27	CASSLRGQGGREDF